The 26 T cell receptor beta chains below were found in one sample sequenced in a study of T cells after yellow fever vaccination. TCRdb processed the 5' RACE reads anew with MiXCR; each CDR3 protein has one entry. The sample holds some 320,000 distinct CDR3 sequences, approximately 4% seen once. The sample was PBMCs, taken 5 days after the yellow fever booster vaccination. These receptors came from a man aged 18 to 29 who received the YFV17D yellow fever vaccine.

CDR3 in DNA: TGTGCCAGCAGCCAAGTTCATGGGGACCGCTATGGCTACACCTTC. It is translated as CASSQVHGDRYGYTF. The chain couples TRBV14 to TRBJ1-2, with D maybe TRBD1 (5 bases). V gave up 1 base and J gave up 4 bases, with 13 bases separating them. Germline values: CDR1 SGHDN, CDR2 FVKESK. This CDR3 contains 15 residues.

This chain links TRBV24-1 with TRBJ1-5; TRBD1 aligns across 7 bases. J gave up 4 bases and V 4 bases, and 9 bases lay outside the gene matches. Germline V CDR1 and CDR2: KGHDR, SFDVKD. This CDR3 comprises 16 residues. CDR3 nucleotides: TGTGCCACCAGTGACTCGACAGGGTACGGGAATCAGCCCCAGCATTTT. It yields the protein CATSDSTGYGNQPQHF.

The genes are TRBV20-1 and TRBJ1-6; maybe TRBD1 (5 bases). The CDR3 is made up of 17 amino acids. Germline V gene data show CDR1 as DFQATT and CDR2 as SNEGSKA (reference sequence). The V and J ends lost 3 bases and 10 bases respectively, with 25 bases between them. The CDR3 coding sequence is TGCAGTGCTAGGGAAAGGCGTAGGGGAGGTGGGCACTCACCCCTCCACTTT. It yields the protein CSARERRRGGGHSPLHF.

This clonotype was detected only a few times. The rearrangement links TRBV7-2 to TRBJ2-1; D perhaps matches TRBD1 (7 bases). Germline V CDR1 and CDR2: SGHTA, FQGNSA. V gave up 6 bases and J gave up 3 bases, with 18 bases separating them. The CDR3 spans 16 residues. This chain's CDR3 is CASSSPGGGLYNEQFF. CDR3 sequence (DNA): TGTGCCAGCAGTTCCCCCGGAGGGGGCCTCTACAATGAGCAGTTCTTC. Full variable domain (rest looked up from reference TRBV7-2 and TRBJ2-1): GAGVSQSPSNKVTEKGKDVELRCDPISGHTALYWYRQSLGQGLEFLIYFQGNSAPDKSGLPSDRFSAERTGGSVSTLTIQRTQQEDSAVYLCASSSPGGGLYNEQFFGPGTRLTVL.

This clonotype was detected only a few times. DNA of the CDR3: TGTGCCAGCAGCTTGGGGGCTAGCGGGGGGCCTTTCCAAGAGACCCAGTACTTC. This encodes CASSLGASGGPFQETQYF. The chain carries TRBV5-6 and TRBJ2-5; 11 bases are shared with TRBD2. CDR3 length: 18 residues. V was clipped by 0 bases and J by 1 base; unmatched bases: 8. Germline CDR1 is SGHDT and CDR2 is YYEEEE.

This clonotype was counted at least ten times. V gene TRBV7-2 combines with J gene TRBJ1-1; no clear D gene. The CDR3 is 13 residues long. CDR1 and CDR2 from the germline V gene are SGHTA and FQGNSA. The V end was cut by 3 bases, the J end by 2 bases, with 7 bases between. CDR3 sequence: CASSLRRNTEAFF. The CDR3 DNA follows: TGTGCCAGCAGCTTGAGGAGAAACACTGAAGCTTTCTTT.

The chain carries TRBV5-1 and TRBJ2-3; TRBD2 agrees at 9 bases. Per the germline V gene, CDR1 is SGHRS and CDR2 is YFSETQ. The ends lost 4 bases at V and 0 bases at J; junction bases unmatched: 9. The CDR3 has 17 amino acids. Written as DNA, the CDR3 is TGCGCCAGCAGCCCCAGAGGTAGCGGGGGTAGCACAGATACGCAGTATTTT. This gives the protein CASSPRGSGGSTDTQYF.

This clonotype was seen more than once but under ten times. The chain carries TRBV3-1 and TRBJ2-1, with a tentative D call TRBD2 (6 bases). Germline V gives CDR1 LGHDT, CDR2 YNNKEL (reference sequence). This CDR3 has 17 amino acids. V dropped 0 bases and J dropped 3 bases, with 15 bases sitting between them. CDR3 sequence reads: CASSQDLGLASYNEQFF. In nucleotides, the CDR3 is TGTGCCAGCAGCCAAGATTTAGGCCTAGCGAGCTACAATGAGCAGTTCTTC.

The CDR3, as DNA: TGTGCCAGCAGCTTAGTGTCCACAACAGGGAACCCAGCTTTCTTT. Amino acid sequence: CASSLVSTTGNPAFF. The V gene is TRBV7-2, the J gene TRBJ1-1, with D possibly TRBD1 on 6 matching bases. The CDR3 has 15 amino acids. The germline V gene has CDR1 SGHTA and CDR2 FQGNSA. V was pared by 1 base and J by 10 bases, with 19 bases between.

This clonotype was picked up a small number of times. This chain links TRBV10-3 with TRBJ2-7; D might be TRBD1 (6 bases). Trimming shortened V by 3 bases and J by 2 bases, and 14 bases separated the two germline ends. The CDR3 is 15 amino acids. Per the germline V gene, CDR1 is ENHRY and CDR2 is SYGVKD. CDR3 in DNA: TGTGCCATCAGTGACTCGACAGGCAACCCCTACGAGCAGTACTTC. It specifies CAISDSTGNPYEQYF.

CDR3 sequence (DNA): TGTGCCAGCAGCCCGGGACGGAATAATTCACCCCTCCACTTT. Protein product: CASSPGRNNSPLHF. V and J are TRBV6-6 and TRBJ1-6; D might be TRBD1 (5 bases). Germline CDR1 reads MNHNY; CDR2 reads SVGAGI (reference sequence). The length of the CDR3 is 14 residues. V was pared by 6 bases and J by 5 bases, with 11 bases between.

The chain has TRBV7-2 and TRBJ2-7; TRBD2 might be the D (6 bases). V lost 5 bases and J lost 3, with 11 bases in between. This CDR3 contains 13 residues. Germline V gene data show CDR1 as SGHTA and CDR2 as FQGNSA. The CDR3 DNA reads TGTGCCAGCAGCCCCTCGGGACTCTACGAGCAGTACTTC. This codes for CASSPSGLYEQYF.

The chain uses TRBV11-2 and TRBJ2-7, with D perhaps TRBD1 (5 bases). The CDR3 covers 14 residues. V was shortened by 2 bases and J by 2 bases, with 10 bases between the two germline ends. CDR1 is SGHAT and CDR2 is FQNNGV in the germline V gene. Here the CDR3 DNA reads TGTGCCAGCAGCTTAAGAGCAGGGCCCTACGAGCAGTACTTC. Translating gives CASSLRAGPYEQYF.

The CDR3 region has the DNA TGTGCCAGCAGCTTAAGCGGGGGGCTTGATACGCAGTATTTT. Translation gives CASSLSGGLDTQYF. The gene calls are TRBV7-3 and TRBJ2-3; 8 bases map to TRBD2. Trimming took 1 base from V and 6 from J; bases not matched to a gene: 3. This CDR3 contains 14 residues. Per germline, CDR1 SGHTA and CDR2 FQGTGA.

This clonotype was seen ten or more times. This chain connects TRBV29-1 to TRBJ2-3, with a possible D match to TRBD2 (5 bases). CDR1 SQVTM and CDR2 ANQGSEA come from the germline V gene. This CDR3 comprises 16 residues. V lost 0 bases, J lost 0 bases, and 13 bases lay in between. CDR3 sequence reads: CSVEDPLSASTDTQYF. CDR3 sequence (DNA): TGCAGCGTTGAAGATCCCCTTAGCGCCAGCACAGATACGCAGTATTTT.

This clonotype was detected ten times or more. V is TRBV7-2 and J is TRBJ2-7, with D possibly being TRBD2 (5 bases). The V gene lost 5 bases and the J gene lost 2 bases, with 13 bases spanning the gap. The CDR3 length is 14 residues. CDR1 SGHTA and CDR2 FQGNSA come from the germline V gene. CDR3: CASSTSLGAYEQYF. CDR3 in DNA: TGTGCCAGCAGCACATCACTAGGAGCCTACGAGCAGTACTTC.

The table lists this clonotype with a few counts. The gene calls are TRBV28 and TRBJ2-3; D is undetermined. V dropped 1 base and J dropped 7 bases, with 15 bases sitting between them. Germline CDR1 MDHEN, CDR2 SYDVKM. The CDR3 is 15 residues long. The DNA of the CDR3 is TGTGCCAGCAGTTTATCAACAGCCGTCTTTAATACGCAGTATTTT. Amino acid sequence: CASSLSTAVFNTQYF.

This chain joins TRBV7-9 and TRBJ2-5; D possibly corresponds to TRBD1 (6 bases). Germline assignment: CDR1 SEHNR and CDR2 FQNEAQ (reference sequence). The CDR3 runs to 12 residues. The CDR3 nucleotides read TGTGCGACGACTTTGGACAGTGGGACCCAGTACTTC. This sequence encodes CATTLDSGTQYF.

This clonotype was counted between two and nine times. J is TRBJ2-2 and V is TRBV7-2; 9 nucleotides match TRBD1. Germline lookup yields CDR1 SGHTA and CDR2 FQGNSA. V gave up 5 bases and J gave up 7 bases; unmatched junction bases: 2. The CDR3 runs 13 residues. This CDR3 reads CASSATGGGELFF. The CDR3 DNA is TGTGCCAGCAGCGCGACAGGGGGCGGGGAGCTGTTTTTT.

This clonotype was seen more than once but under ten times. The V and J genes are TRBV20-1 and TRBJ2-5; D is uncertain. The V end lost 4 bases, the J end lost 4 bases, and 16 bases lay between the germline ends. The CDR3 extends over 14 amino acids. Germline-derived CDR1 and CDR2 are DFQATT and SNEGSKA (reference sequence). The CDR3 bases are TGCAGTGCTAAAAATACCAGGAGTTCAGAGACCCAGTACTTC. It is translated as CSAKNTRSSETQYF.

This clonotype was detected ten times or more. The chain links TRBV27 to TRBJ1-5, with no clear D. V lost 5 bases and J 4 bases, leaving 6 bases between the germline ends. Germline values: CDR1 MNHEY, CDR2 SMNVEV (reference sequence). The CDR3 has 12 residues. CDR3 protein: CASSGRNQPQHF. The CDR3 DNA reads TGTGCCAGCAGTGGAAGGAATCAGCCCCAGCATTTT.

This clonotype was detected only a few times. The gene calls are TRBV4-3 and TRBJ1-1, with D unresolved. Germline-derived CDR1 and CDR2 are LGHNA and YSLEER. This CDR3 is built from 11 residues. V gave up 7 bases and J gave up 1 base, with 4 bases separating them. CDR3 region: CASNGNTEAFF. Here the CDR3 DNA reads TGCGCCAGCAACGGGAACACTGAAGCTTTCTTT.

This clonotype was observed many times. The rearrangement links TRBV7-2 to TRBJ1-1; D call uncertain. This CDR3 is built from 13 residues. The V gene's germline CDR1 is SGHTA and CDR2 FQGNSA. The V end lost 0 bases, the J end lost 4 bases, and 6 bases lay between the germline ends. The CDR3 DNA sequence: TGTGCCAGCAGCTTAGCCCCGAGCACTGAAGCTTTCTTT. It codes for CASSLAPSTEAFF.

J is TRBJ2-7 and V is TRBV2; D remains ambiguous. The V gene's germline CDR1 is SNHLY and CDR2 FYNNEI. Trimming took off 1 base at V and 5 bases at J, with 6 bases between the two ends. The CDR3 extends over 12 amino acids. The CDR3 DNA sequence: TGTGCCAGCAGTGAAGGTTCCAACGAGCAGTACGTC. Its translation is CASSEGSNEQYV.

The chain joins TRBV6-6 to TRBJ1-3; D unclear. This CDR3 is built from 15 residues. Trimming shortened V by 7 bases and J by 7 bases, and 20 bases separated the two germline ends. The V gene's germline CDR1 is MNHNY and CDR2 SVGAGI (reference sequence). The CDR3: CASTTLWKVDNTIYF. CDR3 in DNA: TGTGCCAGCACGACACTATGGAAGGTGGATAACACCATATATTTT.

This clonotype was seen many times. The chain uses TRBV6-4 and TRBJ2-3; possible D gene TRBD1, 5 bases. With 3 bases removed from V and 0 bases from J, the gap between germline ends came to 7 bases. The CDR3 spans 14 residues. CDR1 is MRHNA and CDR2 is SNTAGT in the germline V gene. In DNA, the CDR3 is TGTGCCAGCAGTGAGGGGCGGAGCACAGATACGCAGTATTTT. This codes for CASSEGRSTDTQYF.